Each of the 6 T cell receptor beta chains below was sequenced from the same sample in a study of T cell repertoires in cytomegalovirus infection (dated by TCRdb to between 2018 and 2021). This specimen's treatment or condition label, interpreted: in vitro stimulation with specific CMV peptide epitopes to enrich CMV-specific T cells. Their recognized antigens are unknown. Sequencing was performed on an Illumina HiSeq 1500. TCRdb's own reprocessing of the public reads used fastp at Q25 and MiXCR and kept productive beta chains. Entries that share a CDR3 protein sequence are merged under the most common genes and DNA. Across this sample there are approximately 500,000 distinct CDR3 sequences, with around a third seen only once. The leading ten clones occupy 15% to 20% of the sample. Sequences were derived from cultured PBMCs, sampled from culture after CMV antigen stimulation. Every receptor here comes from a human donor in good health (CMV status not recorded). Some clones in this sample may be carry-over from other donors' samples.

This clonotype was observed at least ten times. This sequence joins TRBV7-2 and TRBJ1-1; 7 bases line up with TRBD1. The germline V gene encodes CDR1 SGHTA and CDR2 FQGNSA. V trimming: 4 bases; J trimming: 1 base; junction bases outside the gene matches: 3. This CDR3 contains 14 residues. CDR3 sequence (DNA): TGTGCCAGCAGCTCACAGGGGTGGAACACTGAAGCTTTCTTT. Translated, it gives CASSSQGWNTEAFF.

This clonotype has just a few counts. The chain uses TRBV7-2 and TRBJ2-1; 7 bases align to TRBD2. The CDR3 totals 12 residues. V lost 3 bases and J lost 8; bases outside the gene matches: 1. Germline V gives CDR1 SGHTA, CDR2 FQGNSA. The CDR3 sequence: CASSFTSDEQFF. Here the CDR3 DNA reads TGTGCCAGCAGCTTCACTAGCGATGAGCAGTTCTTC.

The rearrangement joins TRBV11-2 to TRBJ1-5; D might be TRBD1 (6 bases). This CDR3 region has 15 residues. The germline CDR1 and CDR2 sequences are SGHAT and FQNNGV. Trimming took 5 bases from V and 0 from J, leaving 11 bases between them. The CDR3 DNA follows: TGTGCCAGCAGCCTAACAGGGTCTAGCAATCAGCCCCAGCATTTT. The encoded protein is CASSLTGSSNQPQHF.

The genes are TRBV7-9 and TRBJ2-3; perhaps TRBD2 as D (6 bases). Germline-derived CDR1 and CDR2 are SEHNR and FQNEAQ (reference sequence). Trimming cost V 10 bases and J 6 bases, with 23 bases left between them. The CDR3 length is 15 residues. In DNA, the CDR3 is TGTGCCACCAGGACTATCTCAACATTGGTCGATACGCAGTATTTT. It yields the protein CATRTISTLVDTQYF.

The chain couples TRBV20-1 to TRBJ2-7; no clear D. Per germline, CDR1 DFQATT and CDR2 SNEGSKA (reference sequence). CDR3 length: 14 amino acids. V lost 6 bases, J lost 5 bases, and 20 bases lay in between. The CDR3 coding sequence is TGCAGTGCGGCCAGACTCAGAGGTCGCAACGAGCAGTACTTC. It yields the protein CSAARLRGRNEQYF.

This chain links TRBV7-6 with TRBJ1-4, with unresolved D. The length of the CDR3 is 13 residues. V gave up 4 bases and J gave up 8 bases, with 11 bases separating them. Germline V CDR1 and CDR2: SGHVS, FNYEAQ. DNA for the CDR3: TGTGCCAGCAGCTCCGATTCGACGGAAAAACTGTTTTTT. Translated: CASSSDSTEKLFF.